This T cell receptor (beta chain) appears in the sequencing data of a study of Tregs in tolerant kidney transplant recipients. TCRdb's copy holds only in-frame clones and misses some; the assay was immunoSEQ multiplex PCR. Here the sample table reports under 30,000 clones. Related graft donors supplied nonmyeloablative bone marrow transplants, and mixed chimerism was transient. The sequencing here drew on CD4+ T cells from blood (PBMCs), taken 6 months after the transplant. The clonotype comes from a human patient who received a combined kidney and bone marrow transplant. Some T cells here may be from the graft donor.

The CDR3 reads CASSLGSSGNTIYF. The CDR3 DNA, read in part, is TGCGCCAGCAGCTTGGGCAGCTCTGGAAACACC. The chain is built from TRBV5-1 and TRBJ1-3; D ambiguous. The missing CDR3 end, 3 residues past where the read stops, is filled in from the germline J gene. The germline V and J ends were trimmed by 0 bases and 0 bases, with 4 bases remaining between them. The germline CDR1 and CDR2 sequences are SGHRS and YFSETQ. CDR3 length: 14 residues.